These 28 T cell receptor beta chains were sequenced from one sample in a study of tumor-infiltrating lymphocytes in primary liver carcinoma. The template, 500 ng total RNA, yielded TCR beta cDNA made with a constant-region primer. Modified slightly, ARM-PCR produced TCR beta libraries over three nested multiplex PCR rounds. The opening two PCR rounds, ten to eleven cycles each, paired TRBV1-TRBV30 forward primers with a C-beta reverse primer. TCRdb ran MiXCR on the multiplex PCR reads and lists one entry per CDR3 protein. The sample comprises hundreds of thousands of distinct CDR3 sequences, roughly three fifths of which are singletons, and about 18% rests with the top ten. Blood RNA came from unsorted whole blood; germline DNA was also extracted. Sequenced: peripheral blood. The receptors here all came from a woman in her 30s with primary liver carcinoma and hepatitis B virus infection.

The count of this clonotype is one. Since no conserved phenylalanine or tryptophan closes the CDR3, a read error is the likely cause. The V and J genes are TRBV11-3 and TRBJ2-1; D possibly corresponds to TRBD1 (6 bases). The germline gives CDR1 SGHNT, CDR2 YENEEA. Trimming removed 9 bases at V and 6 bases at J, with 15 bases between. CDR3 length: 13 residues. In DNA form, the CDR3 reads TGTGCCAGGGGCAGGGGCATGGGCAATGAGCAGTTCATC. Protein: CARGRGMGNEQFI.

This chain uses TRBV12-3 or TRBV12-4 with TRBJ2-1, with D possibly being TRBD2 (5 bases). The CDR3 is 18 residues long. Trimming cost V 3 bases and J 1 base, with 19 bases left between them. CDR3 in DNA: TGTGCCAGCAGTTTCCCCGAGAAGGTAGCGCTATCCTACAATGAGCAGTTCTTC. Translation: CASSFPEKVALSYNEQFF.

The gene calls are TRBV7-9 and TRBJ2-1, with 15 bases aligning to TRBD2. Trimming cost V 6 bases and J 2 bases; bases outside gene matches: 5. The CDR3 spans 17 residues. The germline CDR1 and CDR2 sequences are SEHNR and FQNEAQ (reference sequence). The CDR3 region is CASRPGLAGGTYNEQFF. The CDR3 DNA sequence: TGTGCCAGCAGGCCCGGACTAGCGGGAGGGACCTACAATGAGCAGTTCTTC.

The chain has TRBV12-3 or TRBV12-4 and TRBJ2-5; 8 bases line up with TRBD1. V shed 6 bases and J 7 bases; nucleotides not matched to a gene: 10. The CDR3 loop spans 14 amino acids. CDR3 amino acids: CASSPAPTGGTQYF. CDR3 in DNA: TGTGCCAGCAGCCCGGCCCCAACAGGGGGGACCCAGTACTTC.

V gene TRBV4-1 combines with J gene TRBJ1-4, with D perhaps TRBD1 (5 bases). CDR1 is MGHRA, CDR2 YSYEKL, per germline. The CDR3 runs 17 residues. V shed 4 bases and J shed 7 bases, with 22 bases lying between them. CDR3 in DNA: TGCGCCAGCAGCCCACAAAGAGTCGGGGCCTGGGGTGAAAAACTGTTTTTT. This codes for CASSPQRVGAWGEKLFF.

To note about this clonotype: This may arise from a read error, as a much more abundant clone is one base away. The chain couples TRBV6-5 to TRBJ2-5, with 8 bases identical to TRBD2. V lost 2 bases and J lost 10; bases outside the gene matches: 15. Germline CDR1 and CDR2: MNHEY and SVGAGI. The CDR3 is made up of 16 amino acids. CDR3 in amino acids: CASSYGPREGQDDQYF. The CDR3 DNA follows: TGTGCCAGCAGTTACGGCCCCCGGGAGGGCCAAGACGACCAGTACTTC.

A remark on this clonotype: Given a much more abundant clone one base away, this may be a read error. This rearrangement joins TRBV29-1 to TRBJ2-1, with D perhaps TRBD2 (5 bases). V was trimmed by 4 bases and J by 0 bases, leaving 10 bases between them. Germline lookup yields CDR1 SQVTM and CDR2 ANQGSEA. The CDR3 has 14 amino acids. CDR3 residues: CSVGAGNSYNEQFF. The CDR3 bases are TGCAGCGTTGGGGCGGGCAACTCCTACAATGAGCAGTTCTTC.

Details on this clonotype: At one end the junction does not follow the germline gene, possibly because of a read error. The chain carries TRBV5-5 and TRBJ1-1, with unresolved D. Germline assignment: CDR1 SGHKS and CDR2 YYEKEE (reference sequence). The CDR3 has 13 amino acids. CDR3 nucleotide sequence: TGTGCCAGCAGCCTGGACGAGAACACTGATGCTTTCTTT. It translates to CASSLDENTDAFF.

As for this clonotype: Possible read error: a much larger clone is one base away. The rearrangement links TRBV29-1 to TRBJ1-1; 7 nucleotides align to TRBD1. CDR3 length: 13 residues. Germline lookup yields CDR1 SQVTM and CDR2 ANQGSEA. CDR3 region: CSVSTGMGTKAFF. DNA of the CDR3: TGCAGCGTTTCGACAGGGATGGGCACTAAAGCTTTCTTT. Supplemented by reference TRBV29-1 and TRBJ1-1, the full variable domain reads SAVISQKPSRDICQRGTSLTIQCQVDSQVTMMFWYRQQPGQSLTLIATANQGSEATYESGFVIDKFPISRPNLTFSTLTVSNMSPEDSSIYLCSVSTGMGTKAFFGQGTRLTVV.

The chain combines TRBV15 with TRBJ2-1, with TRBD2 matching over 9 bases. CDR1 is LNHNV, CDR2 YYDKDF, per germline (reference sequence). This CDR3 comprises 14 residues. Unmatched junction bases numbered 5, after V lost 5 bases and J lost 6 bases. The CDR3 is CATSGGTSRNEQFF. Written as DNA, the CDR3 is TGTGCCACCAGCGGAGGGACTAGCCGCAATGAGCAGTTCTTC.

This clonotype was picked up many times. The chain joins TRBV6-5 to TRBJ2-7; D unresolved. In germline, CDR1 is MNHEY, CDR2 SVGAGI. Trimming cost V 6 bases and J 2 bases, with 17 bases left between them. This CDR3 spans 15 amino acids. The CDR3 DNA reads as TGTGCCAGCAGCCCCGTAAGGCGTCCTCCCTACGAGCAGTACTTC. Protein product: CASSPVRRPPYEQYF.

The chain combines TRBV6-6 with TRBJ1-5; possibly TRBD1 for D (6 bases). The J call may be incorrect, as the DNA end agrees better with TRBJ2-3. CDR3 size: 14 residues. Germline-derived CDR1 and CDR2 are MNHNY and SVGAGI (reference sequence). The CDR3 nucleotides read TGTGCCAGCAGCAGGACAGACTCGAATCAGCCCCAGTATTTT. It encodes CASSRTDSNQPQYF.

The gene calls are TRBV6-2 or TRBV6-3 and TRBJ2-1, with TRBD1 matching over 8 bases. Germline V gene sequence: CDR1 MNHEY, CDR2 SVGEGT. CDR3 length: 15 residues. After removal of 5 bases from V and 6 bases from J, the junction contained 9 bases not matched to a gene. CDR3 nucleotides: TGTGCCAGCAGTAACCCCGGACAGGGCCGCAATGAGCAGTTCTTC. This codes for CASSNPGQGRNEQFF.

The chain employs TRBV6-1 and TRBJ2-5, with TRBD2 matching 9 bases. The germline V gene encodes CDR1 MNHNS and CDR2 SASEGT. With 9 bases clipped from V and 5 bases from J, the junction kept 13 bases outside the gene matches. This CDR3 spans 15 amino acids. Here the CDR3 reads CARGGRGGLLETQYF. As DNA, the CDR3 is TGTGCCAGAGGGGGGCGGGGGGGCTTGTTGGAGACCCAGTACTTC.

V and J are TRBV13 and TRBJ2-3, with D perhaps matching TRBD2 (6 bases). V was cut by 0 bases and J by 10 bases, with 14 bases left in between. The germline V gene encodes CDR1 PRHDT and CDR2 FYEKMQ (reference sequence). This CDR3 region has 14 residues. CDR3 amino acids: CASSLGELADAQYF. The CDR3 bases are TGTGCCAGCAGCTTAGGAGAACTAGCCGATGCGCAGTATTTT. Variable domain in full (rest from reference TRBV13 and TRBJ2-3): AAGVIQSPRHLIKEKRETATLKCYPIPRHDTVYWYQQGPGQDPQFLISFYEKMQSDKGSIPDRFSAQQFSDYHSELNMSSLELGDSALYFCASSLGELADAQYFGPGTRLTVL.

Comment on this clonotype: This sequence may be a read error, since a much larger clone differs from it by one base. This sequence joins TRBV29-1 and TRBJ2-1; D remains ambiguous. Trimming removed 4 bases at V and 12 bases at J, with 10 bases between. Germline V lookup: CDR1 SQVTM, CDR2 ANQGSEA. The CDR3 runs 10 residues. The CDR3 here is CSVAVGLQFF. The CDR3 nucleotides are TGCAGCGTTGCTGTGGGATTGCAGTTCTTC.

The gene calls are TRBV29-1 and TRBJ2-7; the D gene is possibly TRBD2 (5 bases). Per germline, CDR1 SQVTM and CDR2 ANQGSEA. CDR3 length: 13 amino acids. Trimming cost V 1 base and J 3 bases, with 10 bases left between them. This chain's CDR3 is CSVEVEGLYEQYF. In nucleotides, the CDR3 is TGCAGCGTTGAAGTTGAGGGCCTCTACGAGCAGTACTTC.

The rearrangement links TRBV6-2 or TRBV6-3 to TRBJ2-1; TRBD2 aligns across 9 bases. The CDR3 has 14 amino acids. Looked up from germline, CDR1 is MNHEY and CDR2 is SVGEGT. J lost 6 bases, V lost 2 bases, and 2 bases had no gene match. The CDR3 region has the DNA TGTGCCAGCAGTTACGGCGGGAGGGCCAATGAGCAGTTCTTC. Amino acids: CASSYGGRANEQFF.

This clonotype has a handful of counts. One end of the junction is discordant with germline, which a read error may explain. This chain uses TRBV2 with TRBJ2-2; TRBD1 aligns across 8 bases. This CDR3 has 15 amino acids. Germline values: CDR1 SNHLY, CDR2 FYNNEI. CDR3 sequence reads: CAGRYQGAATGELFF. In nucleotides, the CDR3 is TGTGCCGGCAGATACCAGGGGGCGGCCACCGGGGAGCTGTTTTTT. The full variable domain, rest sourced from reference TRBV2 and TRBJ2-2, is EPEVTQTPSHQVTQMGQEVILRCVPISNHLYFYWYRQILGQKVEFLVSFYNNEISEKSEIFDDQFSVERPDGSNFTLKIRSTKLEDSAMYFCAGRYQGAATGELFFGEGSRLTVL.

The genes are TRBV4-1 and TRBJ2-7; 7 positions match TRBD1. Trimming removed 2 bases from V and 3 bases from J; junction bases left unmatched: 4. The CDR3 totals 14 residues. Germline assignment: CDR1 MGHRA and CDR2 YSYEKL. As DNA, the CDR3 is TGCGCCAGCAGCCAACCGGGACAGATCTACGAGCAGTACTTC. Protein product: CASSQPGQIYEQYF.

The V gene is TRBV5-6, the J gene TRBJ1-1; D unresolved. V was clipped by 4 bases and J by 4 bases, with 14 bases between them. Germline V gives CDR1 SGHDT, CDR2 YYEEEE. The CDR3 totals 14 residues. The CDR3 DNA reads TGTGCCAGCAGCCTAGGGAGGTCGGCCACTGAAGCTTTCTTT. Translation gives CASSLGRSATEAFF. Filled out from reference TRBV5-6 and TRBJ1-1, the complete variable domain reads DAGVTQSPTHLIKTRGQQVTLRCSPKSGHDTVSWYQQALGQGPQFIFQYYEEEERQRGNFPDRFSGHQFPNYSSELNVNALLLGDSALYLCASSLGRSATEAFFGQGTRLTVV.

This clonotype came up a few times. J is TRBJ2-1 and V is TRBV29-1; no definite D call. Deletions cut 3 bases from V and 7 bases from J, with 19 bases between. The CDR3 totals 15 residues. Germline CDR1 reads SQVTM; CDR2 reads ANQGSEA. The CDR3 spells CSVEIFSGRKNEQFF. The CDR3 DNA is TGCAGCGTTGAGATTTTTTCTGGGCGGAAGAATGAGCAGTTCTTC.

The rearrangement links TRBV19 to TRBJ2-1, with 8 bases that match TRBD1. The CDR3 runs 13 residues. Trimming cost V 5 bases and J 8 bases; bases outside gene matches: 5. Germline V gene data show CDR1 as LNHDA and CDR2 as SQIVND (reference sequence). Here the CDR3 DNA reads TGTGCCAGTAGTTCGGACAGGGCCCATGAGCAGTTCTTC. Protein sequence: CASSSDRAHEQFF.

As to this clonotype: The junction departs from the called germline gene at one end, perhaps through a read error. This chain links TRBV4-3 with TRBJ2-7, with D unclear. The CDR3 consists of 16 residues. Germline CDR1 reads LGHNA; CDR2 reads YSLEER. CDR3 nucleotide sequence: TGCGCCAGCAGCCAAGAAGCGCGACTCGGGCTCCACGAGCAGTGCTTC. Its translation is CASSQEARLGLHEQCF.

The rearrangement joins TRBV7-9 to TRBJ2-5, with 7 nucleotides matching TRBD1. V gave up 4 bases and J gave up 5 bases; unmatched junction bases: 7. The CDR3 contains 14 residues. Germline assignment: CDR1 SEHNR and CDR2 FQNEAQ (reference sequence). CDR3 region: CASSYQGGGETQYF. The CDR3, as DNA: TGTGCCAGCAGCTACCAAGGGGGCGGGGAGACCCAGTACTTC. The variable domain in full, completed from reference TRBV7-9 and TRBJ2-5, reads DTGVSQNPRHKITKRGQNVTFRCDPISEHNRLYWYRQTLGQGPEFLTYFQNEAQLEKSRLLSDRFSAERPKGSFSTLEIQRTEQGDSAMYLCASSYQGGGETQYFGPGTRLLVL.

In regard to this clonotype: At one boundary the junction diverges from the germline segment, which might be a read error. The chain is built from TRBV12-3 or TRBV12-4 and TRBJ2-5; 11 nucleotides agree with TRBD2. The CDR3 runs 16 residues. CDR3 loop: CGSSPPGLAVQETQYF. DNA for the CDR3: TGTGGCAGCAGTCCGCCGGGACTAGCGGTTCAAGAGACCCAGTACTTC.

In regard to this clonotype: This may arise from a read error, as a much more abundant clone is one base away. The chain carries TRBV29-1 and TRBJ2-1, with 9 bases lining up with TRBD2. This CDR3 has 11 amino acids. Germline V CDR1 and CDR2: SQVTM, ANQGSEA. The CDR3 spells CSVEIAGVRLF. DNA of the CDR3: TGCAGCGTTGAAATAGCGGGAGTGCGACTCTTC.

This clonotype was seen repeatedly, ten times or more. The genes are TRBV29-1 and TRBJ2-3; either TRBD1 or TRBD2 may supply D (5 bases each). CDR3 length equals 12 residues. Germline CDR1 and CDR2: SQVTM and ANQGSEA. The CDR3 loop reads CSGAQGRDTQYF. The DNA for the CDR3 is TGCAGTGGGGCCCAGGGACGAGATACGCAGTATTTT.